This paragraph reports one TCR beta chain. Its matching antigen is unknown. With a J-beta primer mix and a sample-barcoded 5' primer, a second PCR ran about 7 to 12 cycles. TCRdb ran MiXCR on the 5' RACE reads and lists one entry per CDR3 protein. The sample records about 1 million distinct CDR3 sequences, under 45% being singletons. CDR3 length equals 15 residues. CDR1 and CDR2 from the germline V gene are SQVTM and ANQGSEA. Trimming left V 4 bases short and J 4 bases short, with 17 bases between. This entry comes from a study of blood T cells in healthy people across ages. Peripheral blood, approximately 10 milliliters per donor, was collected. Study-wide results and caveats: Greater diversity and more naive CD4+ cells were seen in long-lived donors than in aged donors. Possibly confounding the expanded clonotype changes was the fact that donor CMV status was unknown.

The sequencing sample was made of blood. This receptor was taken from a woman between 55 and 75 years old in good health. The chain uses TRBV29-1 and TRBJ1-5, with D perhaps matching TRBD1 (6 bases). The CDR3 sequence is CSVGGGRGSNQPQHF. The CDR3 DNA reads TGCAGCGTTGGGGGGGGCAGGGGATCAAATCAGCCCCAGCATTTT.